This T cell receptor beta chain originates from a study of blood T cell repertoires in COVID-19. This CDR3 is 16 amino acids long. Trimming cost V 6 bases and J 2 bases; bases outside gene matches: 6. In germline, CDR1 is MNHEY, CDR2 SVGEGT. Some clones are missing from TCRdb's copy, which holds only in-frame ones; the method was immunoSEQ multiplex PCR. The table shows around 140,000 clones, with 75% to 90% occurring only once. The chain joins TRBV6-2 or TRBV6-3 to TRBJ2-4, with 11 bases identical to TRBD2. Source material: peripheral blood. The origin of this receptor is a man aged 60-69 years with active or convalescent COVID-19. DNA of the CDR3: TGTGCCAGCAGCGACCCGACTAGCGGGACCAAAAACATTCAGTACTTC. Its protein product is CASSDPTSGTKNIQYF.